The 17 T cell receptor beta chains in this list originate from one sample, sequenced in a study of cytomegalovirus exposure and HLA in healthy donors. TCRdb's table, derived via immunoSEQ multiplex PCR, lists solely in-frame clones and lacks some. The sample has about 120,000 clones, roughly nine tenths seen once; the top ten hold approximately 2%. The material sequenced was PBMCs. These receptors were taken from a woman under 30 in good health and CMV-seronegative.

The chain carries TRBV5-1 and TRBJ1-2; TRBD1 might be the D (5 bases). The V gene lost 0 bases and the J gene lost 4 bases, with 13 bases spanning the gap. The length of the CDR3 is 15 residues. Per germline, CDR1 SGHRS and CDR2 YFSETQ. The CDR3 loop is CASSLAGTTGYGYTF. The CDR3 DNA is TGCGCCAGCAGCTTGGCAGGGACTACGGGCTATGGCTACACCTTC.

This clone is a singleton in its sample. The chain combines TRBV5-4 with TRBJ1-2, with 7 nucleotides matching TRBD1. CDR1 SGHNT and CDR2 YYREEE come from the germline V gene (reference sequence). The junction had 9 bases not matched to a gene; V was cut back by 2 bases and J by 5 bases. This CDR3 contains 15 residues. The CDR3 bases are TGTGCCAGCAGCTTATTCCGGGACAGTCCTTATGGCTACACCTTC. Protein: CASSLFRDSPYGYTF.

V usage is TRBV4-1 and J usage is TRBJ2-7, with 9 bases fitting TRBD1. Germline V gene lookup returns CDR1 MGHRA and CDR2 YSYEKL. The CDR3 length is 15 residues. J was trimmed by 6 bases and V by 4 bases; bases with no gene match: 10. The CDR3, as DNA: TGCGCCAGCAGCCCTGGGACAGGGAGAGTGGGCGAGCAGTACTTC. This codes for CASSPGTGRVGEQYF.

The J gene is TRBJ2-5, the V gene TRBV4-1, with 13 bases lining up with TRBD2. Trimming cost V 0 bases and J 5 bases; bases outside gene matches: 9. Germline CDR1 MGHRA, CDR2 YSYEKL. The CDR3 sequence is 18 residues long. CDR3 protein: CASSQDQTSGRWAETQYF. The CDR3 DNA sequence: TGCGCCAGCAGCCAAGATCAGACTAGCGGGAGGTGGGCGGAGACCCAGTACTTC.

V is TRBV19 and J is TRBJ2-1, with 8 bases that match TRBD2. This CDR3 has 15 amino acids. The ends lost 3 bases at V and 5 bases at J; junction bases unmatched: 6. The germline CDR1 and CDR2 sequences are LNHDA and SQIVND (reference sequence). The CDR3 region has the DNA TGTGCCAGTAGTATCGATAGCGGGACTAACAATGAGCAGTTCTTC. This translates into CASSIDSGTNNEQFF.

The chain links TRBV12-5 to TRBJ2-1; TRBD1 matches at 8 bases. The CDR3 runs 18 residues. CDR1 and CDR2 from the germline V gene are LGHNT and FRNRAP. J was trimmed by 3 bases and V by 5 bases; bases with no gene match: 15. CDR3 sequence: CASGPLSGGRGHYNEQFF. CDR3 DNA sequence: TGTGCTAGTGGTCCACTCTCAGGGGGCCGAGGACACTACAATGAGCAGTTCTTC.

The rearrangement uses TRBV30 and TRBJ1-3, with D possibly matching TRBD1 (6 bases). The CDR3 contains 14 residues. Germline CDR1 reads GTSNPN; CDR2 reads SVGIG (reference sequence). V lost 0 bases and J 5 bases, leaving 11 bases between the germline ends. DNA for the CDR3: TGTGCCTGGAGTGTATGGGGGCGACGAAACACCATATATTTT. Translation: CAWSVWGRRNTIYF.

The rearrangement links TRBV10-3 to TRBJ2-3; TRBD2 agrees at 15 bases. The V and J ends lost 4 bases and 6 bases, in that order; junction bases with no gene match: 2. CDR3 length: 15 residues. Germline lookup yields CDR1 ENHRY and CDR2 SYGVKD. The CDR3 protein is CAISVGTSGRDTQYF. CDR3 DNA sequence: TGTGCCATCAGTGTCGGGACTAGCGGGAGGGATACGCAGTATTTT.

The rearrangement links TRBV5-1 to TRBJ2-3; 9 bases agree with TRBD2. The CDR3 spans 16 residues. The germline V gene encodes CDR1 SGHRS and CDR2 YFSETQ. Germline trimming cut 3 bases from V and 2 bases from J; bases unmatched to any gene: 7. The CDR3 protein is CASSWGLATYTDTQYF. The CDR3, as DNA: TGCGCCAGCAGCTGGGGACTAGCAACCTACACAGATACGCAGTATTTT.

This clone was counted between two and nine times. This sequence joins TRBV2 and TRBJ1-2; D might be TRBD1 (6 bases). Trimming removed 3 bases at V and 4 bases at J, with 15 bases between. The germline CDR1 and CDR2 sequences are SNHLY and FYNNEI. The CDR3 consists of 15 residues. The CDR3 nucleotides are TGTGCCAGCAGTGAGGGGGCCTTAACACTCTATGGCTACACCTTC. This gives the protein CASSEGALTLYGYTF.

V and J are TRBV9 and TRBJ2-1; 7 nucleotides match TRBD2. This CDR3 has 15 amino acids. CDR1 is SGDLS and CDR2 is YYNGEE in the germline V gene. After removal of 0 bases from V and 5 bases from J, the junction contained 5 bases not matched to a gene. This chain's CDR3 is CASSVDGRRDNEQFF. The CDR3, as DNA: TGTGCCAGCAGCGTAGACGGGAGGAGGGACAATGAGCAGTTCTTC.

The chain uses TRBV11-2 and TRBJ1-4; 7 bases line up with TRBD1. The germline CDR1 and CDR2 sequences are SGHAT and FQNNGV. This CDR3 contains 14 residues. Trimming at V came to 1 base and at J to 8 bases, leaving 4 bases not matched to a gene. The DNA for the CDR3 is TGTGCCAGCAGCTTAGTAGGGGGCTCGGAAAAACTGTTTTTT. It is translated as CASSLVGGSEKLFF. Using reference TRBV11-2 and TRBJ1-4 for the parts outside the CDR3, the full variable domain is EAGVAQSPRYKIIEKRQSVAFWCNPISGHATLYWYQQILGQGPKLLIQFQNNGVVDDSQLPKDRFSAERLKGVDSTLKIQPAKLEDSAVYLCASSLVGGSEKLFFGSGTQLSVL.

This sequence joins TRBV5-1 and TRBJ1-1, with D possibly TRBD1 on 5 matching bases. From germline, CDR1 is SGHRS and CDR2 YFSETQ. The CDR3 is 14 amino acids. V lost 4 bases to trimming and J lost 0 bases, with 10 bases between them. The CDR3 DNA reads as TGCGCCAGCAGCCCGCAGGGCATGAACACTGAAGCTTTCTTT. It encodes CASSPQGMNTEAFF.

The chain links TRBV7-6 to TRBJ2-1, with 7 bases aligning to TRBD2. Germline CDR1 reads SGHVS; CDR2 reads FNYEAQ. Losses at the gene ends were 3 bases for V and 0 bases for J; bases not matched to a gene: 8. The CDR3 is 17 amino acids. The CDR3 DNA is TGTGCCAGCAGCTTTGCGGGGGACTTGAGCTCCTACAATGAGCAGTTCTTC. Amino acid sequence: CASSFAGDLSSYNEQFF.

V usage is TRBV6-1 and J usage is TRBJ2-3, with TRBD2 matching 12 bases. CDR3 length equals 15 residues. After removal of 4 bases from V and 4 bases from J, the junction contained 3 bases not matched to a gene. The germline gives CDR1 MNHNS, CDR2 SASEGT. The DNA of the CDR3 is TGTGCCAGCAGTGGGCTAGCGGGAGGGCCAGATACGCAGTATTTT. Translation: CASSGLAGGPDTQYF.

Written as DNA, the CDR3 is TGCGCCAGCAAAAGGGCAGGGGGTCGGGAAAAACTGTTTTTT. Translating it yields CASKRAGGREKLFF. J is TRBJ1-4 and V is TRBV4-1, with 7 nucleotides matching TRBD1. Germline loops: CDR1 MGHRA, CDR2 YSYEKL. The junction had 10 bases not matched to a gene; V was cut back by 7 bases and J by 8 bases. The CDR3 covers 14 residues.

This chain connects TRBV7-2 to TRBJ1-4; D is uncertain. The CDR3 length is 15 residues. With 1 base removed from V and 7 bases from J, the gap between germline ends came to 13 bases. Germline V lookup: CDR1 SGHTA, CDR2 FQGNSA. CDR3 region: CASSLVAGRSEKLFF. DNA for the CDR3: TGTGCCAGCAGCTTAGTGGCAGGTCGGTCTGAAAAACTGTTTTTT.